This T cell receptor (beta chain) stems from a study of shared clonotypes between healthy human individuals. Points from the study as a whole: Naive CD4 clonotype sharing across several donors was 5% to 6%. Estimated richness values were generally larger in naive subsets than in memory subsets.

This CDR3 has 13 amino acids. Germline CDR1 SGHRS, CDR2 YFSETQ. Trimming left V 2 bases short and J 1 base short, with 6 bases between. Worth noting for this clone: The antigen remains undetermined.

Repertoires were generated with immunoSEQ multiplex PCR, while TCRdb's copy carries only in-frame clones and drops some. Of roughly 2,500,000 clones in the sample, over 85% were seen once. The chain joins TRBV5-1 to TRBJ2-5; D ambiguous. The TCR was taken from a young man in good health. Some clones in this sample may be carry-over from other donors' samples. The sequenced material came from naive CD4+ T cells from PBMCs. Sample subset: CD45RA+ positively selected. CDR3 sequence reads: CASSFNTQETQYF. For the CDR3, the DNA is TGCGCCAGCAGCTTCAATACCCAAGAGACCCAGTACTTC. Combining the CDR3 with reference TRBV5-1 and TRBJ2-5 gives the whole variable domain KAGVTQTPRYLIKTRGQQVTLSCSPISGHRSVSWYQQTPGQGLQFLFEYFSETQRNKGNFPGRFSGRQFSNSRSEMNVSTLELGDSALYLCASSFNTQETQYFGPGTRLLVL.